Below, 10 T cell receptor beta chains from the same sample are listed, as sequenced in a study of cytomegalovirus exposure and HLA in healthy donors. Primers included in the PCR were 60 Vbeta and 13 Jbeta primers. The data were produced by immunoSEQ multiplex PCR, yet TCRdb's version contains in-frame clones alone and is incomplete. The table includes about 180,000 clones, about 82% detected once. The sample was PBMCs. These receptors were obtained from a woman in her fifties or sixties in good health and CMV-seropositive.

V gene TRBV5-4 combines with J gene TRBJ2-2; 7 positions match TRBD1. The junction had 12 bases not matched to a gene; V was cut back by 4 bases and J by 0 bases. Germline V gene sequence: CDR1 SGHNT, CDR2 YYREEE (reference sequence). The CDR3 contains 18 residues. This CDR3 reads CASSQGDIDRTNTGELFF. The CDR3 DNA reads as TGTGCCAGCAGCCAGGGGGACATTGACCGTACGAACACCGGGGAGCTGTTTTTT.

CDR3 DNA: TGTGCCAGCAGCTCAAAGACTAGCCTGGATACGCAGTATTTT. Its translation is CASSSKTSLDTQYF. The V gene is TRBV5-4, the J gene TRBJ2-3, with TRBD2 matching 7 bases. The CDR3 is 14 amino acids. The ends lost 3 bases at V and 6 bases at J; junction bases unmatched: 7. CDR1 and CDR2 (germline): SGHNT, YYREEE (reference sequence).

The chain recombines TRBV7-3 with TRBJ1-5; D not certain. The CDR3 sequence is 15 residues long. V dropped 2 bases and J dropped 0 bases, with 8 bases sitting between them. Germline CDR1 reads SGHTA; CDR2 reads FQGTGA. CDR3 sequence reads: CASSLGRNSNQPQHF. CDR3 bases: TGTGCCAGCAGCTTAGGGCGTAATAGCAATCAGCCCCAGCATTTT.

J is TRBJ2-7 and V is TRBV6-5; 10 bases match TRBD2. The germline V gene has CDR1 MNHEY and CDR2 SVGAGI. This CDR3 is 14 amino acids long. V trimming: 5 bases; J trimming: 7 bases; junction bases outside the gene matches: 8. CDR3 nucleotide sequence: TGTGCCAGCAGTCTTAGCGGGGGGTTAGGAGAGCAGTACTTC. It encodes CASSLSGGLGEQYF.

This clone has a single count. This chain links TRBV9 with TRBJ1-4; TRBD1 matches at 7 bases. The CDR3 consists of 14 residues. The V segment lost 3 bases and the J segment 7 bases; nucleotides outside the gene matches: 6. Germline V gene data show CDR1 as SGDLS and CDR2 as YYNGEE. For the CDR3, the DNA is TGTGCCAGCAGCGCCCGAAGGACAGGTGAAAAACTGTTTTTT. Translated, it gives CASSARRTGEKLFF.

This chain uses TRBV19 with TRBJ1-5; the D gene is possibly TRBD1 (6 bases). The CDR3 loop spans 14 amino acids. Germline CDR1 is LNHDA and CDR2 is SQIVND (reference sequence). V lost 7 bases to trimming and J lost 7 bases, with 17 bases between them. The DNA of the CDR3 is TGTGCCAGTATTGGGGCGGCAGGGGCCCAGCCCCAGCATTTT. Translation: CASIGAAGAQPQHF.

This chain connects TRBV5-1 to TRBJ2-5; 7 bases map to TRBD1. CDR3 length: 16 amino acids. CDR1 SGHRS and CDR2 YFSETQ come from the germline V gene. V lost 0 bases to trimming and J lost 2 bases; unmatched junction nucleotides: 7. CDR3 loop: CASSLGARQGQETQYF. Written as DNA, the CDR3 is TGCGCCAGCAGCTTGGGGGCGAGACAGGGACAAGAGACCCAGTACTTC.

V usage is TRBV21-1 and J usage is TRBJ1-2; the table's TRBD1 call for D was not verified on the DNA. TRBV21-1 is described as a pseudogene. The CDR3 is made up of 14 amino acids. CDR3 region: CASSPRTGPYGYTF. The CDR3 nucleotides are TGTGCCAGCAGCCCCAGGACAGGGCCGTATGGCTACACCTTC.

This chain links TRBV28 with TRBJ1-5, with 11 nucleotides matching TRBD1. V lost 8 bases, J lost 4 bases, and 10 bases stayed unmatched. Germline V CDR1 and CDR2: MDHEN, SYDVKM. The CDR3 covers 16 residues. The CDR3 coding sequence is TGTGCCAGCCTCCCGGGAGGACAGGGGGCTAATCAGCCCCAGCATTTT. This sequence encodes CASLPGGQGANQPQHF.

The CDR3 nucleotides are TGTGCCAGCTCGCCTAACAATGAGCAGTTCTTC. Protein sequence: CASSPNNEQFF. The chain couples TRBV18 to TRBJ2-1; D not certain. Trimming shortened V by 6 bases and J by 5 bases, and 5 bases separated the two germline ends. The CDR3 is 11 residues long. Germline V gene lookup returns CDR1 KGHSH and CDR2 LQKENI.